This T cell receptor beta chain is from a study of T cell repertoires in cytomegalovirus infection. Study at large: Signatures in public TCR beta sequences pointed to both CMV infection and matching HLA type. The study, taken as a whole, reports: In two of eight donors, the top clonotype was HLA-C-restricted CMV-specific.

This clonotype was seen ten or more times. Its cognate antigen is unknown. The CDR3 runs to 15 residues. CDR1 is SGHTA and CDR2 is FQGNSA in the germline V gene. V was clipped by 2 bases and J by 3 bases, with 13 bases between them. From the reads, TCRdb called clonotypes with MiXCR, one entry per CDR3 protein. This table holds 300,000 to 400,000 distinct CDR3 sequences, more than 8% found once. This sequence was found in a human donor in good health (CMV status not recorded). Some clones in this sample may be carry-over from other donors' samples. Sequencing was done on a sample of PBMCs. The rearrangement links TRBV7-2 to TRBJ2-5; D may be TRBD1 (6 bases). This chain's CDR3 is CASSLSTGLKETQYF. In DNA, the CDR3 is TGTGCCAGCAGCTTATCTACAGGGCTAAAAGAGACCCAGTACTTC.